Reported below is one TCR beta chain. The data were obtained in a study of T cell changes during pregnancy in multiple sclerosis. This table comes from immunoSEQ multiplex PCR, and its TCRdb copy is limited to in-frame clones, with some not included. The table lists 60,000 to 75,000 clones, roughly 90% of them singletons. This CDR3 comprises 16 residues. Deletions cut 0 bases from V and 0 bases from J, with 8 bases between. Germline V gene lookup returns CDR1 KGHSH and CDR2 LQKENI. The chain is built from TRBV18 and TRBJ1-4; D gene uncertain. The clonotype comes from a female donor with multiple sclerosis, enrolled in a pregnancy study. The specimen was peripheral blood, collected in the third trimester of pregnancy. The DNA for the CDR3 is TGTGCCAGCTCACCACCCTCCGGGGCAACTAATGAAAAACTGTTTTTT. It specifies CASSPPSGATNEKLFF.